Reported below is one T cell receptor beta chain. The data belong to a study of blood T cell repertoires in COVID-19. Study-wide context: Donors in the United States, Italy and Spain gave samples during acute or convalescent COVID-19. In each case, the material was cDNA or gDNA derived from T cells, B-cell-depleted T cells, or PBMCs.

Using immunoSEQ multiplex PCR, the repertoire was profiled, and TCRdb retains in-frame clones only, with some absent. The sample lists about 98,000 clones; roughly 82% were seen once. What was sequenced was peripheral blood. The clonotype comes from a man in his 70s with active or convalescent COVID-19.

The CDR3 here is CASSVSGTGHNEQFF. Here the CDR3 DNA reads TGTGCCAGCAGCGTATCCGGGACAGGCCACAATGAGCAGTTCTTC. The rearrangement joins TRBV9 to TRBJ2-1; TRBD1 aligns across 8 bases. The V segment lost 1 base and the J segment 5 bases; nucleotides outside the gene matches: 5. The CDR3 spans 15 residues. Germline V gene lookup returns CDR1 SGDLS and CDR2 YYNGEE.